These 30 T cell receptor beta chains came from one sample sequenced in a study of molecular identifiers for immune sequencing clone quantification. TCRdb independently ran MiXCR on the PCR reads; one entry per CDR3 protein. This sample yields around 470,000 distinct CDR3 sequences, of which about a fifth are seen a single time; about 0.78% belongs to the top ten. The source material was naive CD8+ T cells from blood, with Jurkat cell RNA spiked in. As for subset: FACS-sorted CD8+CD4-CCR7+CD45RA+ naive T cells. These receptors all stem from a human donor in good health. Some libraries in this study had Jurkat cell RNA spiked in.

This clonotype showed up just once. Just one base apart from a much larger clone, this may be a read error. V is TRBV25-1 and J is TRBJ1-5; D is possibly TRBD1 (5 bases). The germline V gene encodes CDR1 MGHDK and CDR2 SYGVNS. CDR3 length: 15 residues. The CDR3 here is CASSGGVNSTQPQHF. In DNA, the CDR3 is TGTGCCAGCAGTGGAGGGGTCAATAGCACTCAGCCCCAGCATTTT.

The J gene is TRBJ1-1, the V gene TRBV27, with D perhaps matching TRBD1 (6 bases). V was clipped by 6 bases and J by 1 base, with 15 bases between them. This CDR3 comprises 15 residues. Germline V CDR1 and CDR2: MNHEY, SMNVEV (reference sequence). The CDR3 nucleotides read TGTGCCAGCAGGCTGGGACAAACCGCGAACACTGAAGCTTTCTTT. Protein: CASRLGQTANTEAFF.

This clonotype was seen repeatedly, ten times or more. The rearrangement links TRBV5-1 to TRBJ2-5; 8 bases are shared with TRBD1. The CDR3 is 16 amino acids. The V gene's germline CDR1 is SGHRS and CDR2 YFSETQ. J gave up 2 bases and V 4 bases, and 10 bases lay outside the gene matches. CDR3 sequence reads: CASSPGQGGGQETQYF. DNA of the CDR3: TGCGCCAGCAGCCCCGGACAGGGTGGAGGGCAAGAGACCCAGTACTTC.

Only a few counts were recorded for this clonotype. This chain connects TRBV6-2 or TRBV6-3 to TRBJ2-1, with 8 nucleotides matching TRBD2. From germline, CDR1 is MNHEY and CDR2 SVGEGT. Trimming cost V 10 bases and J 1 base; bases outside gene matches: 9. This CDR3 is 15 amino acids long. The CDR3 loop is CAIKAGDSSYNEQFF. The CDR3 DNA reads TGTGCCATCAAAGCGGGAGACTCTTCCTACAATGAGCAGTTCTTC.

This clonotype was seen many times. The chain carries TRBV7-9 and TRBJ1-1; possible D gene TRBD1, 6 bases. The CDR3 length is 15 residues. The germline CDR1 and CDR2 sequences are SEHNR and FQNEAQ (reference sequence). Deletions cut 5 bases from V and 6 bases from J, with 19 bases between. Here the CDR3 reads CASSRYPGTTPEAFF. The CDR3 DNA reads TGTGCCAGCAGCCGCTATCCCGGGACAACTCCTGAAGCTTTCTTT.

In this sample, this clonotype turned up a few times. J is TRBJ2-1 and V is TRBV12-3 or TRBV12-4; 10 bases are shared with TRBD2. The CDR3 runs 15 residues. J lost 8 bases, V lost 5 bases, and 9 bases had no gene match. The CDR3 DNA follows: TGTGCCAGCAGTCTTGGCCTAGGACTAGCGGATGAGCAGTTCTTC. Protein product: CASSLGLGLADEQFF.

Ten or more counts support this clonotype. This chain joins TRBV29-1 and TRBJ1-3, with unresolved D. The CDR3 has 15 amino acids. Germline loops: CDR1 SQVTM, CDR2 ANQGSEA. V lost 4 bases, J lost 0 bases, and 13 bases lay in between. Here the CDR3 reads CSVAGIPNSGNTIYF. The CDR3 DNA follows: TGCAGCGTTGCCGGGATCCCTAACTCTGGAAACACCATATATTTT.

The chain has TRBV27 and TRBJ2-3, with TRBD1 identical over 7 bases. V was clipped by 5 bases and J by 1 base; unmatched bases: 12. This CDR3 region has 17 residues. Germline lookup yields CDR1 MNHEY and CDR2 SMNVEV (reference sequence). In DNA form, the CDR3 reads TGTGCCAGCAGTGACGACAGGGCCCGCGTTGGCACAGATACGCAGTATTTT. Amino acid sequence: CASSDDRARVGTDTQYF.

V gene TRBV10-3 combines with J gene TRBJ2-1; 11 nucleotides align to TRBD2. CDR1 and CDR2 from the germline V gene are ENHRY and SYGVKD. The ends lost 10 bases at V and 6 bases at J; junction bases unmatched: 5. The CDR3 extends over 13 amino acids. CDR3 DNA sequence: TGTGCCACAAGAGGGACTAGCGGCAATGAGCAGTTCTTC. It specifies CATRGTSGNEQFF.

This clonotype was counted only a few times. The chain links TRBV6-2 or TRBV6-3 to TRBJ2-1; 9 positions match TRBD2. This CDR3 contains 15 residues. Germline V gene lookup returns CDR1 MNHEY and CDR2 SVGEGT. V was clipped by 5 bases and J by 2 bases; unmatched bases: 4. In DNA form, the CDR3 reads TGTGCCAGCAGTAAAGGGACTAGCACCTACAATGAGCAGTTCTTC. Protein product: CASSKGTSTYNEQFF.

This clonotype was recorded many times. The rearrangement uses TRBV28 and TRBJ1-5; D unresolved. V dropped 1 base and J dropped 4 bases, with 11 bases sitting between them. The CDR3 spans 15 residues. Germline V CDR1 and CDR2: MDHEN, SYDVKM. The CDR3 sequence: CASSLSPGWNQPQHF. CDR3 sequence (DNA): TGTGCCAGCAGTTTATCCCCAGGATGGAATCAGCCCCAGCATTTT. The full variable domain, rest sourced from reference TRBV28 and TRBJ1-5, is DVKVTQSSRYLVKRTGEKVFLECVQDMDHENMFWYRQDPGLGLRLIYFSYDVKMKEKGDIPEGYSVSREKKERFSLILESASTNQTSMYLCASSLSPGWNQPQHFGDGTRLSIL.

The CDR3, as DNA: TGTGCCAGCAGTCACCCGGGACTGGCACCCTACGAGCAGTACTTC. This gives the protein CASSHPGLAPYEQYF. The chain employs TRBV7-9 and TRBJ2-7; possibly TRBD2 for D (6 bases). Trimming left V 6 bases short and J 2 bases short, with 17 bases between. CDR3 length: 15 amino acids. Per the germline V gene, CDR1 is SEHNR and CDR2 is FQNEAQ (reference sequence).

This clonotype was picked up many times. The gene calls are TRBV29-1 and TRBJ2-2; 7 bases are a match to TRBD1. CDR1 SQVTM and CDR2 ANQGSEA come from the germline V gene. The V segment lost 4 bases and the J segment 1 base; nucleotides outside the gene matches: 6. The CDR3 sequence is 15 residues long. This CDR3 reads CSVVLQGRNTGELFF. As DNA, the CDR3 is TGCAGCGTTGTTCTACAGGGGAGGAACACCGGGGAGCTGTTTTTT.

The chain uses TRBV30 and TRBJ2-7; either TRBD1 or TRBD2 may fit D (5 bases each). This CDR3 comprises 15 residues. V was clipped by 2 bases and J by 0 bases, with 14 bases between them. Germline-derived CDR1 and CDR2 are GTSNPN and SVGIG (reference sequence). The CDR3 region has the DNA TGTGCCTGGAGTCCCGGGACGACAAGCTCCTACGAGCAGTACTTC. This encodes CAWSPGTTSSYEQYF.

This clonotype was counted at least ten times. The chain carries TRBV7-3 and TRBJ2-3; the match to TRBD2 covers 10 bases. This CDR3 spans 18 amino acids. Per the germline V gene, CDR1 is SGHTA and CDR2 is FQGTGA. V was clipped by 5 bases and J by 4 bases; unmatched bases: 15. The CDR3 is CASSGWASGSPAADTQYF. CDR3 nucleotide sequence: TGTGCCAGCAGCGGTTGGGCTAGCGGGAGTCCTGCGGCAGATACGCAGTATTTT.

This clonotype has at least ten counts. V is TRBV9 and J is TRBJ2-3; D is possibly TRBD2 (6 bases). The CDR3 length is 15 residues. Germline V gene sequence: CDR1 SGDLS, CDR2 YYNGEE. The V gene lost 4 bases and the J gene lost 0 bases, with 12 bases spanning the gap. The CDR3, as DNA: TGTGCCAGCAGCCAGGAGGGTACTAGCACAGATACGCAGTATTTT. Translating it yields CASSQEGTSTDTQYF.

As regards this clonotype: A clone one base away is much larger, so this may be a read error. The CDR3 loop reads CASSASISGTGYEQYF. The CDR3 DNA follows: TGCGCCAGCAGCGCAAGCATTAGCGGGACGGGCTACGAGCAGTACTTC. This chain links TRBV4-3 with TRBJ2-7; 8 bases line up with TRBD2. CDR3 length equals 16 residues. Germline assignment: CDR1 LGHNA and CDR2 YSLEER. The V and J ends lost 5 bases and 3 bases, in that order; junction bases with no gene match: 12.

Comment on this clonotype: The CDR3 carries no conserved terminal phenylalanine or tryptophan, so it likely arises from a read error. The chain uses TRBV7-8 and TRBJ2-3, with D perhaps matching TRBD1 or TRBD2 (5 bases each). Germline V lookup: CDR1 SGHVS, CDR2 FQNEAQ. CDR3 length: 15 amino acids. The CDR3 protein is CASSLAGYGTDTQYS. In DNA, the CDR3 is TGTGCCAGCAGCCTAGCAGGGTATGGCACAGATACGCAGTATTCT.

The rearrangement joins TRBV20-1 to TRBJ1-1; 7 bases fit TRBD1. CDR1 is DFQATT, CDR2 SNEGSKA, per germline (reference sequence). This CDR3 region has 15 residues. V was clipped by 0 bases and J by 2 bases; unmatched bases: 6. The CDR3 spells CSARDPGTVNTEAFF. The CDR3 nucleotides read TGCAGTGCTAGAGATCCGGGGACAGTCAACACTGAAGCTTTCTTT.

This chain connects TRBV7-2 to TRBJ2-3, with a weak D call TRBD2 (6 bases). The CDR3 runs to 14 residues. Trimming removed 4 bases at V and 3 bases at J, with 11 bases between. Germline V gene data show CDR1 as SGHTA and CDR2 as FQGNSA. The CDR3 spells CASSSGRGTDTQYF. CDR3 coding DNA: TGTGCCAGCAGCTCCGGACGGGGGACAGATACGCAGTATTTT.

As to this clonotype: A single base separates this from a much larger clone, so it may be a read error. The rearrangement uses TRBV7-2 and TRBJ1-5; D gene unclear. Germline loops: CDR1 SGHTA, CDR2 FQGNSA. The CDR3 contains 15 residues. The CDR3 here is CASSLLYSGQLPRHF. The CDR3 region has the DNA TGTGCCAGCAGCTTATTGTATTCGGGCCAACTGCCCCGGCATTTT.

This clonotype was observed a few times. The genes are TRBV20-1 and TRBJ2-7, with 12 positions matching TRBD1. The CDR3 runs 14 residues. From germline, CDR1 is DFQATT and CDR2 SNEGSKA (reference sequence). Trimming at V came to 4 bases and at J to 2 bases, leaving 3 bases not matched to a gene. The CDR3 DNA follows: TGCAGTGCTATGGGACAGGGGGCAACCTACGAGCAGTACTTC. Translation: CSAMGQGATYEQYF.

At least ten counts were recorded for this clonotype. The chain has TRBV19 and TRBJ2-7; D is undetermined. V was pared by 5 bases and J by 2 bases, with 16 bases between. Germline V gene lookup returns CDR1 LNHDA and CDR2 SQIVND (reference sequence). CDR3 size: 15 residues. The CDR3 here is CASSPYSLNTYEQYF. The CDR3, as DNA: TGTGCCAGTAGTCCCTATTCCCTGAATACCTACGAGCAGTACTTC.

The V gene is TRBV20-1, the J gene TRBJ2-7; 7 nucleotides align to TRBD1. The trim removed 0 bases at V and 3 bases at J, leaving 8 bases unmatched. The CDR3 spans 15 residues. CDR1 and CDR2 from the germline V gene are DFQATT and SNEGSKA (reference sequence). In nucleotides, the CDR3 is TGCAGTGCTAGAGACGGAAGACAGGGTGTCTACGAGCAGTACTTC. Its translation is CSARDGRQGVYEQYF.

In this sample, this clonotype turned up many times. This rearrangement joins TRBV12-5 to TRBJ2-1, with a possible D match to TRBD2 (7 bases). This CDR3 contains 14 residues. The germline gives CDR1 LGHNT, CDR2 FRNRAP. Deletions cut 7 bases from V and 5 bases from J, with 15 bases between. CDR3 protein: CASVSGGPHNEQFF. CDR3 nucleotide sequence: TGTGCTAGTGTCTCGGGGGGCCCTCACAATGAGCAGTTCTTC.

To note about this clonotype: Possible read error: a much larger clone is one base away. The rearrangement links TRBV10-3 to TRBJ1-1; no clear D. The CDR3 covers 12 residues. V was shortened by 10 bases and J by 2 bases, with 11 bases between the two germline ends. Germline V gives CDR1 ENHRY, CDR2 SYGVKD. The CDR3 DNA reads as TGTGCCACCAACGGCCTCAACACTGAAGCTTTCTTT. Protein: CATNGLNTEAFF.

The chain couples TRBV11-1 to TRBJ2-1; 8 bases match TRBD2. J lost 1 base, V lost 2 bases, and 4 bases had no gene match. The CDR3 loop spans 16 amino acids. Germline CDR1 SGHAT, CDR2 FQDESV (reference sequence). CDR3 bases: TGTGCCAGCAGCTTAAAGGGACTAGGGTCCTACAATGAGCAGTTCTTC. Protein sequence: CASSLKGLGSYNEQFF. Filled out from reference TRBV11-1 and TRBJ2-1, the complete variable domain reads EAEVAQSPRYKITEKSQAVAFWCDPISGHATLYWYRQILGQGPELLVQFQDESVVDDSQLPKDRFSAERLKGVDSTLKIQPAELGDSAMYLCASSLKGLGSYNEQFFGPGTRLTVL.

V is TRBV7-8 and J is TRBJ2-7; 7 bases map to TRBD2. The germline CDR1 and CDR2 sequences are SGHVS and FQNEAQ. V lost 5 bases and J lost 11; bases outside the gene matches: 6. This CDR3 has 11 residues. DNA for the CDR3: TGTGCCAGCAGCGGGGAGGGAGGCAAGTACTTC. Translated, it gives CASSGEGGKYF.

This clonotype occurred many times. V usage is TRBV15 and J usage is TRBJ2-3; D gene uncertain. CDR3 length: 14 amino acids. Trimming removed 5 bases from V and 0 bases from J, with 9 bases in between. Germline assignment: CDR1 LNHNV and CDR2 YYDKDF (reference sequence). This CDR3 is CATSYQESTDTQYF. CDR3 DNA: TGTGCCACCAGCTATCAGGAGAGCACAGATACGCAGTATTTT. The variable domain in full, with the rest retrieved from reference TRBV15 and TRBJ2-3, is DAMVIQNPRYQVTQFGKPVTLSCSQTLNHNVMYWYQQKSSQAPKLLFHYYDKDFNNEADTPDNFQSRRPNTSFCFLDIRSPGLGDTAMYLCATSYQESTDTQYFGPGTRLTVL.

CDR3 DNA: TGTGCCAGCAGTTACCCGACTAGCGTAGAAACCTACGAGCAGTACTTC. As protein: CASSYPTSVETYEQYF. The genes are TRBV6-6 and TRBJ2-7, with 8 bases identical to TRBD2. Germline values: CDR1 MNHNY, CDR2 SVGAGI (reference sequence). V lost 2 bases and J lost 2; bases outside the gene matches: 8. The length of the CDR3 is 16 residues.